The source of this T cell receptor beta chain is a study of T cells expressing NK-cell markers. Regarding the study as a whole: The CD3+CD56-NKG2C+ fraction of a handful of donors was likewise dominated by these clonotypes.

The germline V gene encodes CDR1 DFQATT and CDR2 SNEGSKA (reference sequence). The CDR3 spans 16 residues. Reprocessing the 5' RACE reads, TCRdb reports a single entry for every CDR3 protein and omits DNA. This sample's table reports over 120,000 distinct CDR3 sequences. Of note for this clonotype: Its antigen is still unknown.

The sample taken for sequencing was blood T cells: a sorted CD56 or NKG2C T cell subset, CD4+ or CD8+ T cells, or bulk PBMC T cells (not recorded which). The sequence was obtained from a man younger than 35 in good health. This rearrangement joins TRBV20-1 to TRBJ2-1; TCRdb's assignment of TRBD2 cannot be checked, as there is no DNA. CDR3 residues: CSADNLAGGTYNEQFF.